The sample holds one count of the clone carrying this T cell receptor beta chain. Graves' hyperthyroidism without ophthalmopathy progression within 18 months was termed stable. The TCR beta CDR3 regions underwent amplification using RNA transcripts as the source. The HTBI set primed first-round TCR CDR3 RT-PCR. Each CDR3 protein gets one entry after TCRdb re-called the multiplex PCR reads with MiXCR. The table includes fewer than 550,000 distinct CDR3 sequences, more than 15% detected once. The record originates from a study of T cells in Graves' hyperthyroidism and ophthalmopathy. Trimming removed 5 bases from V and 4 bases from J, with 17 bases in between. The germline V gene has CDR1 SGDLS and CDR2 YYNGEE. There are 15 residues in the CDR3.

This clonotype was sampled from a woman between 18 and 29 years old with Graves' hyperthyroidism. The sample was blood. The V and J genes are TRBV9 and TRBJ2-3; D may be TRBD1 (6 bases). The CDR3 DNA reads TGTGCCAGCAGTCATAGAAGGACAGCATCAGATACGCAGTATTTT. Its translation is CASSHRRTASDTQYF.